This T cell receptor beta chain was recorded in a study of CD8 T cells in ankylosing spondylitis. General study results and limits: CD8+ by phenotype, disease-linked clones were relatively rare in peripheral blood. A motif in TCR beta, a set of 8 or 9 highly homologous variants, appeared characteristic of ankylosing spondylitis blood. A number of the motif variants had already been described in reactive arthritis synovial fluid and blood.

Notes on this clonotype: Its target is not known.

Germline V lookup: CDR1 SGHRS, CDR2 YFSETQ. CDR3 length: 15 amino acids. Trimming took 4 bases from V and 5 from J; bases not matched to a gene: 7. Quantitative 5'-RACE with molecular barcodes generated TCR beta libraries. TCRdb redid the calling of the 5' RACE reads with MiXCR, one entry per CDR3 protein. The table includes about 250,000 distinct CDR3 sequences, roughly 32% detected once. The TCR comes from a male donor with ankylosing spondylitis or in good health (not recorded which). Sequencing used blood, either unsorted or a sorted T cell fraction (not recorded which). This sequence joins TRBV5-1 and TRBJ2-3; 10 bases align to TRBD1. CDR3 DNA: TGCGCCAGCAGCCTCGACAGGGGGCAAGGAGATACGCAGTATTTT. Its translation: CASSLDRGQGDTQYF.